The source of this T cell receptor beta chain is a study of radiotherapy plus CTLA-4 blockade in lung cancer. The method was immunoSEQ multiplex PCR; TCRdb's version includes in-frame clones alone and lacks a portion of them. The profile shows about 120,000 clones, 78% of them singletons. V lost 6 bases, J lost 0 bases, and 11 bases stayed unmatched. The CDR3 extends over 17 amino acids. From germline, CDR1 is SQVTM and CDR2 ANQGSEA. The sequence derives from a human donor with non-small cell lung cancer who had a partial response to radiotherapy plus ipilimumab. This rearrangement joins TRBV29-1 to TRBJ2-1; TRBD1 aligns across 10 bases. The material sequenced was peripheral blood, taken from a patient treated with radiotherapy plus ipilimumab. In DNA, the CDR3 is TGCAGCGTGAGGGACAGGGGAAAAAGAGGCTCCTACAATGAGCAGTTCTTC. This translates into CSVRDRGKRGSYNEQFF.